These 32 T cell receptor beta chains originate from one sample sequenced in a study of blood T cells in healthy people across ages. Through a sample-barcoded 5' primer and a J-beta primer mix, a second PCR was run for 7 to 11 cycles. MiXCR was run by TCRdb on the 5' RACE reads, yielding one entry per CDR3 protein. The sample has approximately 940,000 distinct CDR3 sequences, roughly 50% seen once. The sequencing sample was made of blood. The receptors here all came from a man aged 25-45 years in good health.

This clonotype was recorded once. The V and J genes are TRBV24-1 and TRBJ2-5; D remains ambiguous. The CDR3 runs to 16 residues. Germline CDR1 and CDR2: KGHDR and SFDVKD. Trimming left V 4 bases short and J 3 bases short, with 17 bases between. The CDR3 DNA is TGTGCCACCAGTGAAAACGGGTCTCCCAGAAAAGAGACCCAGTACTTC. This encodes CATSENGSPRKETQYF.

The J gene is TRBJ2-1, the V gene TRBV6-5, with 15 bases aligning to TRBD2. There are 15 residues in the CDR3. CDR1 MNHEY and CDR2 SVGAGI come from the germline V gene. V dropped 7 bases and J dropped 8; count of bases not matched to a gene: 6. This CDR3 reads CASNPWTSGGDEQFF. Here the CDR3 DNA reads TGTGCCAGCAATCCATGGACTAGCGGGGGGGATGAGCAGTTCTTC.

This clonotype was seen a few times. The V call is TRBV28, the J call TRBJ2-3, with D possibly being TRBD1 (5 bases). V shed 8 bases and J shed 0 bases, with 12 bases lying between them. Germline loops: CDR1 MDHEN, CDR2 SYDVKM. CDR3 length: 14 residues. This chain's CDR3 is CASRLGVSTDTQYF. CDR3 bases: TGTGCCAGCCGCCTAGGGGTGAGCACAGATACGCAGTATTTT.

This sequence joins TRBV4-3 and TRBJ2-1; a weak D match, TRBD2 (5 bases). CDR1 is LGHNA and CDR2 is YSLEER in the germline V gene. Between the trimmed V and J ends, which lost 1 base and 0 bases, there was a span of 10 bases. This CDR3 region has 16 residues. CDR3 amino acids: CASSQAGSSSYNEQFF. The CDR3 DNA follows: TGCGCCAGCAGCCAAGCGGGATCAAGCTCCTACAATGAGCAGTTCTTC.

The J gene is TRBJ2-5, the V gene TRBV3-1, with D tentatively TRBD1 (6 bases). This CDR3 comprises 16 residues. CDR1 is LGHDT, CDR2 YNNKEL, per germline (reference sequence). Trimming removed 4 bases from V and 4 bases from J, with 19 bases in between. CDR3 sequence reads: CASSLKGEGRRETQYF. CDR3 DNA: TGTGCCAGCAGCCTCAAGGGGGAAGGAAGGCGAGAGACCCAGTACTTC.

This clonotype was observed once. The gene calls are TRBV6-1 and TRBJ1-5, with 7 bases identical to TRBD1. Germline V lookup: CDR1 MNHNS, CDR2 SASEGT. The CDR3 has 15 amino acids. The junction had 9 bases not matched to a gene; V was cut back by 10 bases and J by 0 bases. The DNA for the CDR3 is TGTGCCACGAAAAAGGGGGCCTATAGCAATCAGCCCCAGCATTTT. Its protein product is CATKKGAYSNQPQHF.

The DNA of the CDR3 is TGTGCCAGCAGCCAAGTCGGATTCCAAGAGACCCAGTACTTC. Amino acid sequence: CASSQVGFQETQYF. The V and J genes are TRBV4-2 and TRBJ2-5; D call uncertain. This CDR3 spans 14 amino acids. CDR1 is LGHNA and CDR2 is YNFKEQ in the germline V gene. V lost 1 base and J 1 base, leaving 7 bases between the germline ends.

This rearrangement joins TRBV20-1 to TRBJ1-4, with D possibly TRBD1 on 6 matching bases. Germline CDR1 DFQATT, CDR2 SNEGSKA (reference sequence). V lost 4 bases, J lost 8 bases, and 14 bases lay in between. This CDR3 comprises 13 residues. CDR3 in DNA: TGCAGTGCTAAGAGGGGGGGTACCGAAAAACTGTTTTTT. It codes for CSAKRGGTEKLFF.

V usage is TRBV20-1 and J usage is TRBJ1-4, with TRBD1 matching 8 bases. Germline trimming cut 3 bases from V and 5 bases from J; bases unmatched to any gene: 5. CDR1 DFQATT and CDR2 SNEGSKA come from the germline V gene (reference sequence). This CDR3 has 14 residues. DNA for the CDR3: TGCAGTGCTAGGAAGACAGGGGTAAATGAAAAACTGTTTTTT. Translation gives CSARKTGVNEKLFF.

The chain carries TRBV20-1 and TRBJ2-3; tentative D call: TRBD2 (6 bases). The V gene lost 5 bases and the J gene lost 0 bases, with 12 bases spanning the gap. CDR1 is DFQATT and CDR2 is SNEGSKA in the germline V gene (reference sequence). The length of the CDR3 is 14 residues. The CDR3 reads CSAPLAGSTDTQYF. The CDR3, as DNA: TGCAGTGCTCCCTTGGCGGGGAGCACAGATACGCAGTATTTT.

The CDR3: CASSLRGGVTGELFF. For the CDR3, the DNA is TGTGCCAGCAGCTTAAGAGGTGGGGTCACCGGGGAGCTGTTTTTT. J is TRBJ2-2 and V is TRBV11-3; D is uncertain. Germline CDR1 and CDR2: SGHNT and YENEEA. This CDR3 spans 15 amino acids. V was shortened by 2 bases and J by 4 bases, with 11 bases between the two germline ends.

This clonotype occurred a few times. The rearrangement uses TRBV12-3 or TRBV12-4 and TRBJ1-4; D uncertain. V lost 7 bases to trimming and J lost 8 bases, with 17 bases between them. The CDR3 runs to 14 residues. CDR3 sequence: CASTEGELKEKLFF. The CDR3 DNA follows: TGTGCCAGCACCGAGGGCGAACTGAAGGAAAAACTGTTTTTT.

A few counts support this clonotype. The chain links TRBV6-5 to TRBJ2-7, with 7 positions matching TRBD1. The germline V gene encodes CDR1 MNHEY and CDR2 SVGAGI. This CDR3 spans 16 amino acids. V lost 2 bases, J lost 0 bases, and 7 bases stayed unmatched. The CDR3 DNA reads as TGTGCCAGCAGTTACCAGGGGGACGGGACCTCCTACGAGCAGTACTTC. It is translated as CASSYQGDGTSYEQYF.

This clonotype was found a few times. This chain uses TRBV7-2 with TRBJ2-3; TRBD2 matches 8 bases. The CDR3 sequence is 15 residues long. Unmatched junction bases numbered 7, after V lost 5 bases and J lost 3 bases. Per the germline V gene, CDR1 is SGHTA and CDR2 is FQGNSA. The CDR3 DNA reads as TGTGCCAGCAGCACCCGACTAGCGCTTACAGATACGCAGTATTTT. The encoded protein is CASSTRLALTDTQYF.

In this sample, this clonotype turned up a few times. The chain employs TRBV2 and TRBJ2-7; 12 nucleotides align to TRBD1. The CDR3 is 15 amino acids. The germline V gene encodes CDR1 SNHLY and CDR2 FYNNEI. Trimming cost V 6 bases and J 6 bases; bases outside gene matches: 9. As DNA, the CDR3 is TGTGCCAGCAGGCGGGACAGGGGGCAATGGTCCGAGCAGTACTTC. Protein sequence: CASRRDRGQWSEQYF.

This sequence joins TRBV7-9 and TRBJ2-7, with a possible D match to TRBD1 (6 bases). This CDR3 has 15 amino acids. CDR1 and CDR2 (germline): SEHNR, FQNEAQ (reference sequence). The ends were cut back, 4 bases at V and 2 bases at J, with 15 bases in the middle. In DNA, the CDR3 is TGTGCCAGCAGCTCAGGGGATCCATCTACCTACGAGCAGTACTTC. Protein sequence: CASSSGDPSTYEQYF.

This chain joins TRBV20-1 and TRBJ1-4, with TRBD1 matching 8 bases. The CDR3 is made up of 14 amino acids. Germline assignment: CDR1 DFQATT and CDR2 SNEGSKA (reference sequence). Unmatched junction bases numbered 8, after V lost 4 bases and J lost 7 bases. The CDR3 reads CSAITAGGSEKLFF. CDR3 sequence (DNA): TGCAGTGCTATTACGGCAGGGGGCAGTGAAAAACTGTTTTTT.

This clonotype appeared a few times. V and J are TRBV4-1 and TRBJ2-3; TRBD2 matches at 11 bases. The V gene end was trimmed by 1 base and the J gene end by 1 base; junction bases not matched to a gene: 4. This CDR3 spans 17 amino acids. Per germline, CDR1 MGHRA and CDR2 YSYEKL. The CDR3 DNA is TGCGCCAGCAGCCAAGGGAGACTAGCGGGACGCACAGATACGCAGTATTTT. Amino acid sequence: CASSQGRLAGRTDTQYF.

The sample holds a few counts of this clonotype. The chain has TRBV28 and TRBJ2-1; TRBD2 might be the D (7 bases). The germline V gene encodes CDR1 MDHEN and CDR2 SYDVKM. Trimming took 6 bases from V and 0 from J, leaving 18 bases between them. The CDR3 loop spans 17 amino acids. CDR3 region: CASSPTTGGSSYNEQFF. The DNA for the CDR3 is TGTGCCAGCAGCCCTACGACAGGCGGGAGCTCCTACAATGAGCAGTTCTTC.

The CDR3 protein is CASSIVDANYEQYF. CDR3 bases: TGTGCCAGTAGTATAGTGGACGCGAACTACGAGCAGTACTTC. The chain has TRBV19 and TRBJ2-5; D unclear. Judging by the DNA end, TRBJ2-7 fits better; the J call may be wrong. Germline V CDR1 and CDR2: LNHDA, SQIVND (reference sequence). The CDR3 is 14 residues long.

This clonotype was seen more than once but under ten times. CDR3 region: CSASWQGRGTEAFF. DNA for the CDR3: TGCAGTGCTAGTTGGCAGGGGCGGGGTACTGAAGCTTTCTTT. The rearrangement uses TRBV20-1 and TRBJ1-1; weak D call: TRBD1 (6 bases). This CDR3 spans 14 amino acids. Trimming removed 3 bases at V and 5 bases at J, with 16 bases between. Germline V lookup: CDR1 DFQATT, CDR2 SNEGSKA (reference sequence).

A few counts support this clonotype. The chain is built from TRBV7-2 and TRBJ2-4; D is possibly TRBD2 (6 bases). Trimming cost V 1 base and J 13 bases, with 14 bases left between them. The CDR3 covers 13 residues. Germline V gene data show CDR1 as SGHTA and CDR2 as FQGNSA. CDR3 sequence reads: CASSLVDSREQYF. CDR3 DNA: TGTGCCAGCAGCTTAGTCGACAGTCGGGAGCAGTACTTC.

There are many counts of this clonotype. The chain uses TRBV28 and TRBJ2-7; no definite D call. Trimming pared 6 bases from V and 6 bases from J, leaving 12 bases between. The CDR3 length is 12 residues. CDR1 MDHEN and CDR2 SYDVKM come from the germline V gene. This CDR3 reads CASRPTWGEQYF. CDR3 bases: TGTGCCAGCAGACCGACCTGGGGCGAGCAGTACTTC.

V and J are TRBV11-1 and TRBJ1-2, with D perhaps TRBD1 (6 bases). Trimming shortened V by 4 bases and J by 4 bases, and 16 bases separated the two germline ends. Germline loops: CDR1 SGHAT, CDR2 FQDESV (reference sequence). The CDR3 length is 15 residues. The CDR3 protein is CASSSRTGAGYGYTF. CDR3 sequence (DNA): TGTGCCAGCAGCTCTAGGACGGGGGCCGGCTATGGCTACACCTTC.

The V call is TRBV2, the J call TRBJ1-1; D gene uncertain. Germline CDR1 is SNHLY and CDR2 is FYNNEI. V gave up 5 bases and J gave up 1 base, with 17 bases separating them. The CDR3 loop spans 16 amino acids. Written as DNA, the CDR3 is TGTGCCAGCAGTAGAGGAACCGCAGCTCGGAACACTGAAGCTTTCTTT. It translates to CASSRGTAARNTEAFF.

The chain links TRBV11-2 to TRBJ2-3; 7 nucleotides match TRBD2. The CDR3 is 11 amino acids. Trimming took 7 bases from V and 6 from J; bases not matched to a gene: 1. Germline CDR1 SGHAT, CDR2 FQNNGV. CDR3 residues: CASTGGDTQYF. CDR3 DNA sequence: TGTGCCAGCACCGGGGGGGATACGCAGTATTTT.

The chain combines TRBV6-5 with TRBJ1-1, with 7 positions matching TRBD1. This CDR3 has 14 residues. Germline-derived CDR1 and CDR2 are MNHEY and SVGAGI. The trim removed 7 bases at V and 5 bases at J, leaving 10 bases unmatched. The CDR3 sequence is CASTRGGAWTEAFF. In DNA, the CDR3 is TGTGCCAGCACCAGGGGGGGGGCTTGGACTGAAGCTTTCTTT.

This clonotype was seen a handful of times. J is TRBJ2-3 and V is TRBV10-1; 8 positions match TRBD1. V shed 5 bases, J shed 0 bases, and the junction held 7 bases outside the gene matches. The CDR3 length is 16 residues. Germline CDR1 reads WNHNN; CDR2 reads SYGVQD (reference sequence). The CDR3 nucleotides are TGCGCCAGCAGTTCCGGGACAGGCTTAAGCACAGATACGCAGTATTTT. Residues: CASSSGTGLSTDTQYF.

This clonotype was seen a few times. The V and J genes are TRBV7-9 and TRBJ2-4; perhaps TRBD2 as D (5 bases). This CDR3 has 19 amino acids. Germline CDR1 SEHNR, CDR2 FQNEAQ (reference sequence). Trimming took 5 bases from V and 0 from J, leaving 23 bases between them. CDR3 bases: TGTGCCAGCAGCCGAGACCCCTCCTTAGGAGGCTTAGCCAAAAACATTCAGTACTTC. Its protein product is CASSRDPSLGGLAKNIQYF.

This clonotype was counted between two and nine times. The CDR3 protein is CASSYFGGTYEQYF. Here the CDR3 DNA reads TGTGCCAGCAGTTACTTCGGGGGGACCTACGAGCAGTACTTC. V gene TRBV6-6 combines with J gene TRBJ2-7; 7 bases match TRBD2. CDR1 and CDR2 (germline): MNHNY, SVGAGI (reference sequence). Trimming took 1 base from V and 2 from J; bases not matched to a gene: 2. This CDR3 comprises 14 residues.

A note on this clonotype: The junction departs from the called germline gene at one end, perhaps through a read error. This chain uses TRBV7-2 with TRBJ1-5; 9 nucleotides agree with TRBD1. The germline gives CDR1 SGHTA, CDR2 FQGNSA. This CDR3 contains 15 residues. The CDR3 sequence: CAGSLNRGPFQPQHF. The CDR3 DNA sequence: TGTGCCGGCAGCTTGAACAGGGGGCCCTTTCAGCCCCAGCATTTT.

The V and J genes are TRBV28 and TRBJ1-5, with 8 bases aligning to TRBD1. The CDR3 has 16 amino acids. The junction had 9 bases not matched to a gene; V was cut back by 3 bases and J by 5 bases. CDR1 and CDR2 (germline): MDHEN, SYDVKM. As DNA, the CDR3 is TGTGCCAGCAGTTTTGCAGGACAGGGAAAGGATCAGCCCCAGCATTTT. This codes for CASSFAGQGKDQPQHF.